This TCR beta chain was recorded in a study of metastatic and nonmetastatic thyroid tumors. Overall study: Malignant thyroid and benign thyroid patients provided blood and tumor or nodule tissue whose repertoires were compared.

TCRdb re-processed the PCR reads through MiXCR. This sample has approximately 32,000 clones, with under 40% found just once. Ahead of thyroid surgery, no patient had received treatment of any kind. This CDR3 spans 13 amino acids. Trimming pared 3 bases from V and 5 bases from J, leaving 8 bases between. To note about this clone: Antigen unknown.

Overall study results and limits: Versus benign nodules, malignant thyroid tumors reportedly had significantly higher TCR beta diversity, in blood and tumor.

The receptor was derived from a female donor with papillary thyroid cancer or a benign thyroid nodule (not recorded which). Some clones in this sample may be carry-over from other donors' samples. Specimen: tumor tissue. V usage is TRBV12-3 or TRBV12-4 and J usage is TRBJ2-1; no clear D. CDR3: CASSFYRDNEQFF. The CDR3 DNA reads TGTGCCAGCAGTTTCTATCGAGACAATGAGCAGTTCTTC.